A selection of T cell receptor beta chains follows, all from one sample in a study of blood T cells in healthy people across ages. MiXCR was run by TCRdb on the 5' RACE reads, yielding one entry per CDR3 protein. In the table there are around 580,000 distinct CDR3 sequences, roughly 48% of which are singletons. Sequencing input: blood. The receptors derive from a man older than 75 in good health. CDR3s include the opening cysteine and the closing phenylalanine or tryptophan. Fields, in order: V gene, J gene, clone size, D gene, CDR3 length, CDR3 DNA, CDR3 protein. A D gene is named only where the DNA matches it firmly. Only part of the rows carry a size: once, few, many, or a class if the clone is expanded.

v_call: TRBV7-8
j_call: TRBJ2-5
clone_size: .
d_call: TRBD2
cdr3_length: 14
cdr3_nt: TGTGCCAGCAGCCCGGGACTAGGGCTAGAGACCCAGTACTTC
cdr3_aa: CASSPGLGLETQYF

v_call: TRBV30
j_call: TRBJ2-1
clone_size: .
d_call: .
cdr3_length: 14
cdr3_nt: TGTGCCTGGAGACTCAGCGGTACCTACAATGAGCAGTTCTTC
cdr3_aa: CAWRLSGTYNEQFF

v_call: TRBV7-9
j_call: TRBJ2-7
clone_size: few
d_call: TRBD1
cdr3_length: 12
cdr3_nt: TGTGCCAGCAGCCCGGACAGGGACGAGCAGTACTTC
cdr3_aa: CASSPDRDEQYF

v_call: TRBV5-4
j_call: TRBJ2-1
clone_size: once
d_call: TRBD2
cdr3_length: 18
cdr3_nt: TGTGCCAGCAGCTTGGGGACTAGCGGGAGGGTCCGCCGCGATGAGCAGTTCTTC
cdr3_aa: CASSLGTSGRVRRDEQFF

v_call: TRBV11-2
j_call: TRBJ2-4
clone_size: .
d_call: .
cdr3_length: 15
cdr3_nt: TGTGCCAGCAGCCCAGATTGGGCAGGGGGGGACATTCAGTACTTC
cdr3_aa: CASSPDWAGGDIQYF

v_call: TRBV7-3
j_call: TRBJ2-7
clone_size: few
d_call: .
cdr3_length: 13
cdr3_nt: TGTGCCAGCAGTTCCGACAGGTCAGGTGAGCAGTACTTC
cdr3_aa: CASSSDRSGEQYF

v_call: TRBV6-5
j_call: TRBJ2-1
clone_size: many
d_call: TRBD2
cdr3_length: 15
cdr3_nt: TGTGCCAGCAGCCGAGAGCGGGAGCTCTACAATGAGCAGTTCTTC
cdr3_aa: CASSRERELYNEQFF

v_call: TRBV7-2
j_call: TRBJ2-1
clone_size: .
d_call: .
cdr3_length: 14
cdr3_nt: TGTGCCAGCAGCTCTGACCCCGCCTACAATGAGCAGTTCTTC
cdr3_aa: CASSSDPAYNEQFF

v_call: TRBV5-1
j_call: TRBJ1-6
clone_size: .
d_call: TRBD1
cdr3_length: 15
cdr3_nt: TGCGCCAGCAGCTCCACTCAGGGGGCAAATTCACCCCTCTACTTT
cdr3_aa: CASSSTQGANSPLYF

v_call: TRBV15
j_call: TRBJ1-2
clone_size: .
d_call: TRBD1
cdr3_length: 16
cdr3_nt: TGTGCCACCAGCAGAGACCGAGGACAGGGTGGCTATGGCTACACCTTC
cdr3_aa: CATSRDRGQGGYGYTF

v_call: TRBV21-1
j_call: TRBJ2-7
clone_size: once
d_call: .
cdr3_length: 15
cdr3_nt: TGTGCCAGCAGTCTACCGCAGGGAAATGGCTACGAGCAGTACTTC
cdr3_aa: CASSLPQGNGYEQYF

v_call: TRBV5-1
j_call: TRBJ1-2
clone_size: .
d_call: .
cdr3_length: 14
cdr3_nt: TGCGCCAGCAGCTCCGAGGGTTTCTCCTATGGCTACACCTTC
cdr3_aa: CASSSEGFSYGYTF

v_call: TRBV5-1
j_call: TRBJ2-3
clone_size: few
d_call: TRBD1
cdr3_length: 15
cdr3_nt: TGCGCCAGCAGCTTGCCAGGACAGGGGCAAGATACGCAGTATTTT
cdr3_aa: CASSLPGQGQDTQYF

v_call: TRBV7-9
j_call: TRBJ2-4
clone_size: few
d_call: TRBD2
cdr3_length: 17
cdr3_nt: TGTGCCAGCAGCGGCTGGACTAGCGGGAGTCAGGCGGACATTCAGTACTTC
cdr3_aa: CASSGWTSGSQADIQYF

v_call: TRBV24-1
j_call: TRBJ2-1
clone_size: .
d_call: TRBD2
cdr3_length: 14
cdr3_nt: TGTGCCACCAGTAAGGGACTAGCGGATAATGAGCAGTTCTTC
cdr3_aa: CATSKGLADNEQFF

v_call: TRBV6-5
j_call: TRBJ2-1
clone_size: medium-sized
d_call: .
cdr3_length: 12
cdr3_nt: TGTGCCAGCAGAACCTATGGGGATGAGCAGTTCTTC
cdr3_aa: CASRTYGDEQFF

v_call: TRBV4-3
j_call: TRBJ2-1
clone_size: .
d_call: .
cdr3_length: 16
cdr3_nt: TGCGCCAGCAGCCAGATACACGGAAAACCCCTCCATGAGCAGTTCTTC
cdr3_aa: CASSQIHGKPLHEQFF

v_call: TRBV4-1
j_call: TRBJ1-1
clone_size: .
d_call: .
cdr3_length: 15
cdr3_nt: TGCGCCAGCAGCCCCACCGGACAGTTATCGACTGAAGCTTTCTTT
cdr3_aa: CASSPTGQLSTEAFF

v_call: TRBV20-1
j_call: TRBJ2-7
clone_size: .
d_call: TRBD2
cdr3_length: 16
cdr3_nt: TGCAGTGCTTTGACACAGGGACTAGCGGGCCTCTACGAGCAGTACTTC
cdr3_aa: CSALTQGLAGLYEQYF

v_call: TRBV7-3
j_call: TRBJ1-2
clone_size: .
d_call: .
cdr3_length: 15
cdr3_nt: TGTGCCAGCAGCTCCCACGCGGGGGGAGACTATGGCTACACCTTC
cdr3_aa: CASSSHAGGDYGYTF

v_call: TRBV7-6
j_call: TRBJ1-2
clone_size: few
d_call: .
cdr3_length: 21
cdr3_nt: TGTGCCAGCAGCTTAAGCTTCTTCCAGGCAGGGATATCTCGTTCTAACTATGGCTACACCTTC
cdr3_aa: CASSLSFFQAGISRSNYGYTF

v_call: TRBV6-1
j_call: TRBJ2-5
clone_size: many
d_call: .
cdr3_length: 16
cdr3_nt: TGTGCCAGCAGGTCGAGGGCGGGGTTCCGAGGGGAGACCCAGTACTTC
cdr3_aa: CASRSRAGFRGETQYF

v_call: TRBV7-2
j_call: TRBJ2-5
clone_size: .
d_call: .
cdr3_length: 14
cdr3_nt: TGTGCCAGCAGCCGCTCCCCCGACCAAGAGACCCAGTACTTC
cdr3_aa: CASSRSPDQETQYF

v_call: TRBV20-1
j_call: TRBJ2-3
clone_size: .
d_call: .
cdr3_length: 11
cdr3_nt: TGCAGTGCTAGAGTGTTGGATACGCAGTATTTT
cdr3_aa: CSARVLDTQYF

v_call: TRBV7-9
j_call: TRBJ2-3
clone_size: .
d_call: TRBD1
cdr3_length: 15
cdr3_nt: TGTGCCAGCAGCCCGACAGGGGGATTTTCAGATACGCAGTATTTT
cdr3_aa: CASSPTGGFSDTQYF

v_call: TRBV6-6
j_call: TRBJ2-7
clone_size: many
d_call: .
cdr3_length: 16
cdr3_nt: TGTGCCAGCATAAACACTGGGCTTACTAAGGGCCACGAGCAGTACTTC
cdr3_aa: CASINTGLTKGHEQYF

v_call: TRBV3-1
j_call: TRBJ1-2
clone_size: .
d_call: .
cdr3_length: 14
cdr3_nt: TGTGCCAGCAGCCCTCTGAGAGCTGGGTATGGCTACACCTTC
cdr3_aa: CASSPLRAGYGYTF

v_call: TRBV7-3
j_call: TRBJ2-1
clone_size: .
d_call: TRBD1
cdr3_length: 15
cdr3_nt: TGTGCCAGCAGCTCAGCGACAGGGTTTGGCAATGAGCAGTTCTTC
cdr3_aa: CASSSATGFGNEQFF

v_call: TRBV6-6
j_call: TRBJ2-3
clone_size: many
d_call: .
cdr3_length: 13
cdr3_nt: TGTGCCAGCAGTTACGACAGAACAGATACGCAGTATTTT
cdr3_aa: CASSYDRTDTQYF

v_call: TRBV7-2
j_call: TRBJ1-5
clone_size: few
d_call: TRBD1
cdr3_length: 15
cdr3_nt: TGTGCCAGCAGCTTGGGACAGGGTCGAGGACAGCCCCAGCATTTT
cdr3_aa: CASSLGQGRGQPQHF